Listed here are 14 T cell receptor beta chains from one sample, sequenced in a study of T cells in localized non-small cell lung cancer. Using immunoSEQ multiplex PCR, the repertoire was profiled, and TCRdb retains in-frame clones only, with some absent. Of 35,000 or so clones listed, around nine tenths are singletons. Sequencing used peripheral blood, obtained before any cancer treatment. These receptor sequences come from a woman aged 35 to 70 with stage I lung adenocarcinoma.

The chain has TRBV2 and TRBJ2-3; D not resolved. V lost 6 bases, J lost 5 bases, and 9 bases lay in between. The CDR3 totals 12 residues. The germline CDR1 and CDR2 sequences are SNHLY and FYNNEI. CDR3 sequence (DNA): TGTGCCAGCAGAGAGACACGAGATACGCAGTATTTT. It is translated as CASRETRDTQYF.

This chain uses TRBV11-1 with TRBJ2-7; possibly TRBD1 for D (6 bases). There are 14 residues in the CDR3. The V end lost 4 bases, the J end lost 3 bases, and 13 bases lay between the germline ends. Germline CDR1 and CDR2: SGHAT and FQDESV (reference sequence). The DNA for the CDR3 is TGTGCCAGCAGCTCCGGACAGATATACTACGAGCAGTACTTC. It codes for CASSSGQIYYEQYF.

This clone was counted a single time. The CDR3 nucleotides read TGCAGCGCCTCGGGGGGGCTTAACAATGAGCAGTTCTTC. It codes for CSASGGLNNEQFF. The chain links TRBV29-1 to TRBJ2-1; 8 bases fit TRBD2. After removal of 7 bases from V and 5 bases from J, the junction contained 7 bases not matched to a gene. Per the germline V gene, CDR1 is SQVTM and CDR2 is ANQGSEA. This CDR3 contains 13 residues.

J is TRBJ1-1 and V is TRBV6-1, with D possibly being TRBD1 (6 bases). The CDR3 is 13 residues long. Looked up from germline, CDR1 is MNHNS and CDR2 is SASEGT. V was cut by 7 bases and J by 5 bases, with 14 bases left in between. For the CDR3, the DNA is TGTGCCAGCAAGCCAACAGGGAGAACTGAAGCTTTCTTT. Amino acid sequence: CASKPTGRTEAFF.

The DNA of the CDR3 is TGTGCCAGCAGTGAGGACACGAACTATGGCTACACCTTC. It translates to CASSEDTNYGYTF. The chain combines TRBV6-4 with TRBJ1-2, with a weak D call TRBD1 (5 bases). Between the trimmed V and J ends, which lost 3 bases and 2 bases, there was a span of 7 bases. This CDR3 region has 13 residues. Germline assignment: CDR1 MRHNA and CDR2 SNTAGT.

The CDR3, as DNA: TGTGCCAGCAGCTTAGAGGGCCTTTGGATACGGGAGACCCAGTACTTC. Translated: CASSLEGLWIRETQYF. V and J are TRBV11-3 and TRBJ2-5; D is unresolved. CDR1 is SGHNT, CDR2 YENEEA, per germline. Trimming took 0 bases from V and 5 from J, leaving 16 bases between them. CDR3 size: 16 residues.

The genes are TRBV5-1 and TRBJ1-2, with D maybe TRBD1 (5 bases). Trimming stripped 4 bases from V and 4 bases from J, with 20 bases between. This CDR3 has 16 amino acids. Germline assignment: CDR1 SGHRS and CDR2 YFSETQ. The CDR3: CASSPGVVGVRYGYTF. DNA for the CDR3: TGCGCCAGCAGCCCGGGGGTGGTAGGGGTCCGCTATGGCTACACCTTC.

The chain has TRBV15 and TRBJ1-4; D may be TRBD1 (5 bases). Per germline, CDR1 LNHNV and CDR2 YYDKDF (reference sequence). The CDR3 has 16 residues. The V gene lost 0 bases and the J gene lost 5 bases, with 13 bases spanning the gap. The DNA for the CDR3 is TGTGCCACCAGCAGAGATGGGGGAGGCGGCAATGAAAAACTGTTTTTT. Encoded protein: CATSRDGGGGNEKLFF. Full variable domain (missing parts from reference TRBV15 and TRBJ1-4): DAMVIQNPRYQVTQFGKPVTLSCSQTLNHNVMYWYQQKSSQAPKLLFHYYDKDFNNEADTPDNFQSRRPNTSFCFLDIRSPGLGDTAMYLCATSRDGGGGNEKLFFGSGTQLSVL.

The chain carries TRBV28 and TRBJ1-2; TRBD1 might be the D (5 bases). This CDR3 has 15 amino acids. CDR1 MDHEN and CDR2 SYDVKM come from the germline V gene. Trimming took off 5 bases at V and 2 bases at J, with 15 bases between the two ends. The CDR3 loop reads CASSPGGSGNYGYTF. CDR3 nucleotides: TGTGCCAGCAGTCCGGGGGGATCGGGCAACTATGGCTACACCTTC.

The rearrangement uses TRBV2 and TRBJ1-2; possibly TRBD1 for D (5 bases). This CDR3 spans 13 amino acids. The ends were cut back, 5 bases at V and 10 bases at J, with 17 bases in the middle. Germline CDR1 reads SNHLY; CDR2 reads FYNNEI. The CDR3 DNA reads as TGTGCCAGCAGTCTCATCCCAGGCGGGGCCTACACCTTC. Residues: CASSLIPGGAYTF.

The V gene is TRBV21-1, the J gene TRBJ1-2; the table's D call, TRBD1, was not checked against the DNA. TRBV21-1 is assigned pseudogene status. The length of the CDR3 is 14 residues. The chain's CDR3 is CASTQDREPHGYTF. The CDR3 bases are TGTGCCAGCACCCAGGACAGGGAACCCCATGGCTACACCTTC.

The chain links TRBV11-3 to TRBJ2-2; no definite D call. Trimming stripped 0 bases from V and 7 bases from J, with 3 bases between. The CDR3 runs to 12 residues. Germline V gene lookup returns CDR1 SGHNT and CDR2 YENEEA. The CDR3 sequence is CASSLEVGELFF. The DNA for the CDR3 is TGTGCCAGCAGCTTAGAAGTCGGGGAGCTGTTTTTT. The full variable domain, completed using reference TRBV11-3 and TRBJ2-2, is EAGVVQSPRYKIIEKKQPVAFWCNPISGHNTLYWYLQNLGQGPELLIRYENEEAVDDSQLPKDRFSAERLKGVDSTLKIQPAELGDSAVYLCASSLEVGELFFGEGSRLTVL.

The V and J genes are TRBV7-2 and TRBJ2-7, with TRBD1 matching 7 bases. Unmatched junction bases numbered 6, after V lost 4 bases and J lost 9 bases. The CDR3 runs to 12 residues. Germline V gene lookup returns CDR1 SGHTA and CDR2 FQGNSA. For the CDR3, the DNA is TGTGCCAGCAGCTCCTCGACAGGGTTGCAGTACTTC. It codes for CASSSSTGLQYF.

The rearrangement joins TRBV5-5 to TRBJ2-1; D gene uncertain. The V end was cut by 4 bases, the J end by 10 bases, with 9 bases between. Germline lookup yields CDR1 SGHKS and CDR2 YYEKEE (reference sequence). The CDR3 covers 11 residues. The CDR3 DNA sequence: TGTGCCAGCAGCCTTGACGTCGAGCAGTTCTTC. Residues: CASSLDVEQFF.